This T cell receptor beta chain was captured in a study of blood T cells in healthy people across ages. Study-wide results and limits: Since the PBMCs were unsorted, naive and antigen-experienced cells could not be conclusively compared. Older age went with lower TCR beta diversity per million T cells, in a roughly linear way. Naive CD4+ cell counts and diversity both ran higher in long-lived than in aged donors.

A second about 7 to 11 cycle PCR used barcoded and J-beta primers. Every cDNA molecule bore a tag from a template-switch adaptor containing 12 random nucleotides. TCRdb reprocessed the 5' RACE reads with MiXCR, giving one entry per CDR3 protein. The sample contains some 790,000 distinct CDR3 sequences, around 28% of which appear only once. On this clonotype: What it recognizes is unknown.

The V and J ends lost 4 bases and 4 bases respectively, with 8 bases between them. The CDR3 covers 12 residues. CDR1 is DFQATT and CDR2 is SNEGSKA in the germline V gene (reference sequence). The chain uses TRBV20-1 and TRBJ1-5; D is uncertain. What was sequenced was blood. This clonotype was obtained from a woman older than 75 in good health. CDR3 loop: CSAKAGNQPQHF. The CDR3 region has the DNA TGCAGTGCTAAGGCGGGGAATCAGCCCCAGCATTTT.